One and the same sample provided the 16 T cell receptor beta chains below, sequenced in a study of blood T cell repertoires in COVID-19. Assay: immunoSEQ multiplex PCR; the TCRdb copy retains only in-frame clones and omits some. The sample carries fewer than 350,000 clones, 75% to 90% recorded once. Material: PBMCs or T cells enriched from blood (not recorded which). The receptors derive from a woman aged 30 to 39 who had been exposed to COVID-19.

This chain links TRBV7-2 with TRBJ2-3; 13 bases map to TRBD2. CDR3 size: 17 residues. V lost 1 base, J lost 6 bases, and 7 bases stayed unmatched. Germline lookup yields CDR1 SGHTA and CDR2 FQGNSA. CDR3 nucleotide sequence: TGTGCCAGCAGCTTAGAGTGGACTAGCGGGGGCGGGGATACGCAGTATTTT. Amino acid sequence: CASSLEWTSGGGDTQYF.

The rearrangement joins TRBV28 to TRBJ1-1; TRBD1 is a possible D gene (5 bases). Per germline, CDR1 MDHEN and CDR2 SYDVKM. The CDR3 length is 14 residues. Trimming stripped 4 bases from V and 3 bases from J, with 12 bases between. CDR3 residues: CASSSRQIHTEAFF. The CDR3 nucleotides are TGTGCCAGCAGTTCAAGACAGATTCACACTGAAGCTTTCTTT. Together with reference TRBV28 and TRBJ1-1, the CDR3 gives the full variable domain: DVKVTQSSRYLVKRTGEKVFLECVQDMDHENMFWYRQDPGLGLRLIYFSYDVKMKEKGDIPEGYSVSREKKERFSLILESASTNQTSMYLCASSSRQIHTEAFFGQGTRLTVV.

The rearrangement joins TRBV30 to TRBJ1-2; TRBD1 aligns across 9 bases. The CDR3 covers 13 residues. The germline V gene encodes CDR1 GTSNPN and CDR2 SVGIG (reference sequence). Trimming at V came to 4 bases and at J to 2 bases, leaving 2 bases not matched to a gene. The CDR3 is CAWKQGANYGYTF. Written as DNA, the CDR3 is TGTGCCTGGAAACAGGGGGCGAACTATGGCTACACCTTC. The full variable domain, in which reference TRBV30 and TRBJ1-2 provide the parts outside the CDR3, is SQTIHQWPATLVQPVGSPLSLECTVEGTSNPNLYWYRQAAGRGLQLLFYSVGIGQISSEVPQNLSASRPQDRQFILSSKKLLLSDSGFYLCAWKQGANYGYTFGSGTRLTVV.

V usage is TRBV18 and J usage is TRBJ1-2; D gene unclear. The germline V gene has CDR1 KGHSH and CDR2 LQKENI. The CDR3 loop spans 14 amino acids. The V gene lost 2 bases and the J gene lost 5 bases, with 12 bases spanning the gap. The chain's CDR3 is CASSPGSPLYGYTF. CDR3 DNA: TGTGCCAGCTCACCAGGGAGTCCCCTTTATGGCTACACCTTC. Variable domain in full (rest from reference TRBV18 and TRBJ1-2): NAGVMQNPRHLVRRRGQEARLRCSPMKGHSHVYWYRQLPEEGLKFMVYLQKENIIDESGMPKERFSAEFPKEGPSILRIQQVVRGDSAAYFCASSPGSPLYGYTFGSGTRLTVV.

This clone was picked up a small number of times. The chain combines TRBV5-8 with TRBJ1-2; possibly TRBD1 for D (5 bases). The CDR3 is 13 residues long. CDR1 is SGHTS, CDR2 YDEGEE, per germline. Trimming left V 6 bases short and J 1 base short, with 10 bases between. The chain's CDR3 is CASKSRDNYGYTF. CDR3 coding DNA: TGTGCCAGCAAGAGCAGGGATAACTATGGCTACACCTTC.

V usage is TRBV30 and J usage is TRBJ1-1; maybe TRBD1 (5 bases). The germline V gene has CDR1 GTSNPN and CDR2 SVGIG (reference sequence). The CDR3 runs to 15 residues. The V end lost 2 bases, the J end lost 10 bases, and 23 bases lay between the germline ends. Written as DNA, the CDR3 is TGTGCCTGGAGTCGATCGGGACTGCACTACTTCAGAGCTTTCTTT. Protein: CAWSRSGLHYFRAFF.

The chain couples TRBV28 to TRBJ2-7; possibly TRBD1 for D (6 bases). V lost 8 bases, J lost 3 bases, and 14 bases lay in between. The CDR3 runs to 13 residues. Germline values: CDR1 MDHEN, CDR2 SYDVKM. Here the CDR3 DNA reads TGTGCCAGCCACCAAGCGGACAGCTACGAGCAGTACTTC. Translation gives CASHQADSYEQYF.

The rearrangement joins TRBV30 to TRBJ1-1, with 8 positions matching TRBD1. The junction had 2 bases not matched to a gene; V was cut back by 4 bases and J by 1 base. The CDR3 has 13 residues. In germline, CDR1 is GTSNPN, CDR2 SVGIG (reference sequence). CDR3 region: CAWNTGGNTEAFF. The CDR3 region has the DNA TGTGCCTGGAACACAGGGGGGAACACTGAAGCTTTCTTT.

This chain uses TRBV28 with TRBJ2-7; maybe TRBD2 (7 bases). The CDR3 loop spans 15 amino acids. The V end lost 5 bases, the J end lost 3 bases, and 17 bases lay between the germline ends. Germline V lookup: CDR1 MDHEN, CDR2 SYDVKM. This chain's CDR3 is CASSGGGSAVYEQYF. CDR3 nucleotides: TGTGCCAGCAGTGGGGGGGGCTCGGCGGTCTACGAGCAGTACTTC.

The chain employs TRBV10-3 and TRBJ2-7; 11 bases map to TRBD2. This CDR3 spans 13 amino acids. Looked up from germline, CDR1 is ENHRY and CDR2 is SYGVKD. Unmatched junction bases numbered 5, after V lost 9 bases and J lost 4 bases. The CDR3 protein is CAITSGGLYEQYF. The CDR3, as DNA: TGTGCCATTACTAGCGGGGGCCTTTACGAGCAGTACTTC.

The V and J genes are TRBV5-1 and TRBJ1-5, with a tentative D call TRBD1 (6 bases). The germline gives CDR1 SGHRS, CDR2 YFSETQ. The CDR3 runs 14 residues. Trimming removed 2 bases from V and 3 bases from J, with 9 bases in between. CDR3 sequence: CASSFSGANQPQHF. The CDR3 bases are TGCGCCAGCAGCTTCTCAGGGGCCAATCAGCCCCAGCATTTT.

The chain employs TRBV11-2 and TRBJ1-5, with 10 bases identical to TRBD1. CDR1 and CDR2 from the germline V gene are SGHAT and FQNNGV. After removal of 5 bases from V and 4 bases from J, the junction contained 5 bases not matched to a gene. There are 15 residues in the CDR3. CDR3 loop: CASSRQGAGNQPQHF. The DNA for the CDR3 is TGTGCCAGCAGCCGACAGGGGGCAGGAAATCAGCCCCAGCATTTT.

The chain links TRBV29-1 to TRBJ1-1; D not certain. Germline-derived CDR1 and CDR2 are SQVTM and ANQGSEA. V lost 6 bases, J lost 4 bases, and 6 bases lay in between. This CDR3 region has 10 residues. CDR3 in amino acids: CSVFGTEAFF. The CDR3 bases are TGCAGCGTGTTCGGCACTGAAGCTTTCTTT.

CDR3 loop: CATSGVGQGDTEAFF. The CDR3, as DNA: TGTGCCACCAGTGGGGTTGGACAGGGCGACACTGAAGCTTTCTTT. The chain couples TRBV24-1 to TRBJ1-1; 8 bases are shared with TRBD1. This CDR3 has 15 amino acids. V shed 5 bases, J shed 3 bases, and the junction held 7 bases outside the gene matches. The germline gives CDR1 KGHDR, CDR2 SFDVKD.

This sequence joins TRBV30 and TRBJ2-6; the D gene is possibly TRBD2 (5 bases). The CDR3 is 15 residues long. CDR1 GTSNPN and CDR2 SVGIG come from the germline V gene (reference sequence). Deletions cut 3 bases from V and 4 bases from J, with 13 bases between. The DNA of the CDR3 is TGTGCCTGGAGGAGGGTTGGTCTGGGGGCCAACGTCCTGACTTTC. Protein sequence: CAWRRVGLGANVLTF.

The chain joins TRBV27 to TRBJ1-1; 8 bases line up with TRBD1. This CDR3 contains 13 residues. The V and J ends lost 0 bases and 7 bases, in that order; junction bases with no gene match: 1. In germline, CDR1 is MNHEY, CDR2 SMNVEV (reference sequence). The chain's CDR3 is CASSLSTGGEAFF. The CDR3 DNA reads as TGTGCCAGCAGTTTATCAACAGGGGGTGAAGCTTTCTTT.